This T cell receptor (beta chain) was found in a study of CD8 T cells in ankylosing spondylitis. Trimming at V came to 0 bases and at J to 5 bases, leaving 9 bases not matched to a gene. Germline values: CDR1 DFQATT, CDR2 SNEGSKA (reference sequence). This CDR3 is built from 16 residues. A single record per CDR3 protein comes from TCRdb applying MiXCR to the 5' RACE reads. The sample has about 250,000 distinct CDR3 sequences, about 24% seen once. The rearrangement joins TRBV20-1 to TRBJ2-4; the match to TRBD1 covers 8 bases. The clonotype originates from a male donor with ankylosing spondylitis or in good health (not recorded which). Sequencing was performed on blood, either unsorted or a sorted T cell fraction (not recorded which). The CDR3 protein is CSARDRRQGTQNIQYF. CDR3 DNA sequence: TGCAGTGCTAGAGACCGACGACAGGGGACCCAAAACATTCAGTACTTC.